This TCR beta chain was sequenced in a study of blood T cell repertoires in COVID-19. Looked up from germline, CDR1 is SEHNR and CDR2 is FQNEAQ (reference sequence). The CDR3 is 14 residues long. V was pared by 5 bases and J by 7 bases, with 5 bases of the junction left unmatched. In the source study's methods: From reference gene primer amplification, estimates of nucleated cell counts were derived. Sequencing used immunoSEQ multiplex PCR; TCRdb keeps in-frame clones, though not all of them. That table gives V, J and clone size, and the DNA gave D and trimming. Of approximately 300,000 clones detected, 80% to 95% appear once; the ten largest clones hold about 18%.

This rearrangement joins TRBV7-9 to TRBJ1-4; 9 positions match TRBD1. This clonotype was sampled from a woman aged 25 to 45 who had recovered from COVID-19. Sequencing was done on a sample of PBMCs or T cells enriched from blood (not recorded which). CDR3 region: CASSTRTGVEKLFF. CDR3 DNA: TGTGCCAGCAGCACCCGGACAGGGGTTGAAAAACTGTTTTTT.